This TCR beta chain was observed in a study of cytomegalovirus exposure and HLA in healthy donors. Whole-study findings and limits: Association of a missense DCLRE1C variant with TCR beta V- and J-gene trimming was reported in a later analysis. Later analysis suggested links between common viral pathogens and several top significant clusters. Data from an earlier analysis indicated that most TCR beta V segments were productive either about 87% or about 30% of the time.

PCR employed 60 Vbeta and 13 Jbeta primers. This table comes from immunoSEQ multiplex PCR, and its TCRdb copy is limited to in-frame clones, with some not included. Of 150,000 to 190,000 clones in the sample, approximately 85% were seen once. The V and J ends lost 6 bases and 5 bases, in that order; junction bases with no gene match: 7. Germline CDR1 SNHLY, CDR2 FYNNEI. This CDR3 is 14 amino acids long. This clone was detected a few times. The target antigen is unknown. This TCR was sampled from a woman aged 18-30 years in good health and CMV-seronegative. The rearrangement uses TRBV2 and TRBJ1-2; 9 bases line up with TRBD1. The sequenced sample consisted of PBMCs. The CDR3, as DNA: TGTGCCAGCAGGGGACAGGGTTATCCATATGGCTACACCTTC. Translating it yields CASRGQGYPYGYTF.